Following are 16 T cell receptor beta chains from one sample sequenced in a study of CD8+ T cells in alopecia areata. Sequencing templates came from extracted RNA that was reverse transcribed into cDNA. Sequencing was performed with immunoSEQ multiplex PCR; in TCRdb, only in-frame clones are kept and a portion is missing. The data hold about 82,000 clones, with roughly half observed a single time. The source material was NKG2D-high CD8+ T cells sorted from blood. Every receptor here comes from a human donor with alopecia areata.

The genes are TRBV4-1 and TRBJ1-2, with 7 bases lining up with TRBD1. This CDR3 spans 13 amino acids. Per the germline V gene, CDR1 is MGHRA and CDR2 is YSYEKL. V lost 2 bases to trimming and J lost 6 bases; unmatched junction nucleotides: 3. CDR3 loop: CASSQYDRDGYTF. The CDR3 coding sequence is TGCGCCAGCAGCCAATATGACAGGGATGGCTACACCTTC.

In regard to this clone: Additional DNA sequences in this sample encode the identical CDR3. The CDR3 DNA is TGTGCCAGCAGTTTGCGGGGGGCATACAATGAGCAGTTCTTC. It encodes CASSLRGAYNEQFF. The J gene is TRBJ2-1, the V gene TRBV28; 8 bases match TRBD2. The CDR3 has 14 amino acids. Germline CDR1 reads MDHEN; CDR2 reads SYDVKM. Trimming cost V 3 bases and J 4 bases; bases outside gene matches: 2. Full variable domain (missing parts from reference TRBV28 and TRBJ2-1): DVKVTQSSRYLVKRTGEKVFLECVQDMDHENMFWYRQDPGLGLRLIYFSYDVKMKEKGDIPEGYSVSREKKERFSLILESASTNQTSMYLCASSLRGAYNEQFFGPGTRLTVL.

The chain uses TRBV29-1 and TRBJ2-7; D perhaps matches TRBD1 (6 bases). From germline, CDR1 is SQVTM and CDR2 ANQGSEA. Trimming cost V 0 bases and J 0 bases, with 12 bases left between them. This CDR3 has 15 residues. The CDR3 DNA reads as TGCAGCGTTGAAGATCAGGGGACACACTCCTACGAGCAGTACTTC. Its protein product is CSVEDQGTHSYEQYF.

J is TRBJ2-5 and V is TRBV7-8; TRBD1 might be the D (5 bases). The V gene's germline CDR1 is SGHVS and CDR2 FQNEAQ. Between the trimmed V and J ends, which lost 0 bases and 5 bases, there was a span of 7 bases. The CDR3 has 13 residues. DNA for the CDR3: TGTGCCAGCAGCTTAGCGGGGCCGGAGACCCAGTACTTC. Its translation is CASSLAGPETQYF.

This chain joins TRBV13 and TRBJ2-7, with D perhaps matching TRBD2 (6 bases). The CDR3 contains 14 residues. With 4 bases removed from V and 0 bases from J, the gap between germline ends came to 10 bases. The germline V gene has CDR1 PRHDT and CDR2 FYEKMQ (reference sequence). CDR3 residues: CASSSQAGSYEQYF. In DNA form, the CDR3 reads TGTGCCAGCAGCTCACAAGCGGGCTCCTACGAGCAGTACTTC.

The chain employs TRBV2 and TRBJ2-7, with D perhaps matching TRBD2 (6 bases). The CDR3 totals 13 residues. Germline V gene lookup returns CDR1 SNHLY and CDR2 FYNNEI. Trimming removed 7 bases from V and 4 bases from J, with 14 bases in between. CDR3 protein: CASIGGKAYEQYF. The CDR3 nucleotides are TGTGCCAGCATCGGCGGGAAGGCATACGAGCAGTACTTC.

This rearrangement joins TRBV9 to TRBJ2-7; 10 positions agree with TRBD1. Trimming removed 3 bases from V and 3 bases from J; junction bases left unmatched: 3. Germline CDR1 reads SGDLS; CDR2 reads YYNGEE. The CDR3 is made up of 14 amino acids. The CDR3 sequence is CASSARDRGYEQYF. CDR3 bases: TGTGCCAGCAGCGCCCGGGACAGGGGCTACGAGCAGTACTTC.

The gene calls are TRBV27 and TRBJ2-1, with D tentatively TRBD1 or TRBD2 (5 bases each). The CDR3 is 11 amino acids. With 6 bases removed from V and 8 bases from J, the gap between germline ends came to 8 bases. Germline V CDR1 and CDR2: MNHEY, SMNVEV (reference sequence). CDR3 sequence (DNA): TGTGCCAGCAGGTCGGGGCATGAGCAGTTCTTC. Translated: CASRSGHEQFF.

The V call is TRBV5-4, the J call TRBJ1-1; D gene uncertain. CDR1 and CDR2 (germline): SGHNT, YYREEE (reference sequence). The CDR3 totals 15 residues. Trimming left V 5 bases short and J 0 bases short, with 14 bases between. CDR3 region: CASSPGRILNTEAFF. The CDR3, as DNA: TGTGCCAGCAGTCCCGGACGGATCTTGAACACTGAAGCTTTCTTT.

The V call is TRBV27, the J call TRBJ2-4; D remains unclear. The CDR3 spans 12 residues. V was pared by 7 bases and J by 1 base, with 5 bases between. Germline-derived CDR1 and CDR2 are MNHEY and SMNVEV (reference sequence). The CDR3 region has the DNA TGTGCCAGCATGGGGGCCAAAAACATTCAGTACTTC. This encodes CASMGAKNIQYF.

The rearrangement uses TRBV2 and TRBJ2-7; D is unclear. Trimming took off 11 bases at V and 2 bases at J, with 19 bases between the two ends. Germline V gene lookup returns CDR1 SNHLY and CDR2 FYNNEI. This CDR3 spans 14 amino acids. The CDR3, as DNA: TGTGCCGGATCCGGGCCTGACGATCCCTACGAGCAGTACTTC. It codes for CAGSGPDDPYEQYF.

This chain's CDR3 is CASSGGPDTQYF. CDR3 DNA: TGTGCCAGTAGCGGGGGCCCAGATACGCAGTATTTT. The rearrangement joins TRBV19 to TRBJ2-3; tentatively, D is TRBD1 or TRBD2 (6 bases each). CDR1 is LNHDA and CDR2 is SQIVND in the germline V gene (reference sequence). V shed 6 bases and J shed 4 bases, with 8 bases lying between them. The CDR3 length is 12 residues.

The V gene is TRBV29-1, the J gene TRBJ2-7, with a tentative D call TRBD2 (5 bases). Trimming took off 1 base at V and 3 bases at J, with 10 bases between the two ends. The V gene's germline CDR1 is SQVTM and CDR2 ANQGSEA. This CDR3 is 13 amino acids long. The DNA of the CDR3 is TGCAGCGTTGAAGCCAGCGGCGACTACGAGCAGTACTTC. As protein: CSVEASGDYEQYF.

This CDR3 reads CASSDFSEQFF. The CDR3 DNA is TGTGCCAGTTCAGATTTCTCTGAGCAGTTCTTC. The V gene is TRBV9, the J gene TRBJ2-1, with D unresolved. Germline V gene sequence: CDR1 SGDLS, CDR2 YYNGEE. CDR3 length: 11 residues. V gave up 8 bases and J gave up 9 bases, with 12 bases separating them.

This chain uses TRBV11-2 with TRBJ2-7; D possibly corresponds to TRBD1 (6 bases). Trimming removed 5 bases at V and 4 bases at J, with 9 bases between. The CDR3 is made up of 12 amino acids. Germline lookup yields CDR1 SGHAT and CDR2 FQNNGV. The CDR3 region has the DNA TGTGCCAGCAGCCAACAGGGTTACGAGCAGTACTTC. Its translation is CASSQQGYEQYF.

This clone was recorded a few times. V gene TRBV29-1 combines with J gene TRBJ1-1; D ambiguous. The V and J ends lost 3 bases and 1 base respectively, with 6 bases between them. The CDR3 consists of 12 residues. Germline values: CDR1 SQVTM, CDR2 ANQGSEA. This CDR3 is CSVDGSNTEAFF. The CDR3, as DNA: TGCAGCGTTGACGGATCGAACACTGAAGCTTTCTTT.